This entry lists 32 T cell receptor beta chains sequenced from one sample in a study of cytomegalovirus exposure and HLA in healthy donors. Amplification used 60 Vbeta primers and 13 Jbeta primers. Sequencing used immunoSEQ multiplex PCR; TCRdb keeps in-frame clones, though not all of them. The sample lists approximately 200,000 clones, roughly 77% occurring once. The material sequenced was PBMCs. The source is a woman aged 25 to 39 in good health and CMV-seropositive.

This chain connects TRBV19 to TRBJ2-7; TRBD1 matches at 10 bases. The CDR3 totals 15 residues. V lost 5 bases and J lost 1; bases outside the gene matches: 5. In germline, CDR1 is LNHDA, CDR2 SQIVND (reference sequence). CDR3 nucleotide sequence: TGTGCCAGTAGTGTCGGGACAGGGGAGTCCTACGAGCAGTACTTC. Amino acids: CASSVGTGESYEQYF.

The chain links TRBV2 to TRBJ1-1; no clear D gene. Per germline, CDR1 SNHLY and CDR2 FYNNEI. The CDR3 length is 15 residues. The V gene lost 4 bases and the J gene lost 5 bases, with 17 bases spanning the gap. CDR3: CASSVSQVFETEAFF. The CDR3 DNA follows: TGTGCCAGCAGTGTCTCCCAAGTGTTTGAGACTGAAGCTTTCTTT.

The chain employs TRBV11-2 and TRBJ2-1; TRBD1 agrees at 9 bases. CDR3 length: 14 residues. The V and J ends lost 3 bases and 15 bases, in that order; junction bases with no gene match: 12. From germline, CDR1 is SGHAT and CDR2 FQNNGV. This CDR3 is CASSLDRGGGMGFF. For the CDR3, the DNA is TGTGCCAGCAGCTTGGACAGGGGAGGCGGGATGGGGTTCTTC.

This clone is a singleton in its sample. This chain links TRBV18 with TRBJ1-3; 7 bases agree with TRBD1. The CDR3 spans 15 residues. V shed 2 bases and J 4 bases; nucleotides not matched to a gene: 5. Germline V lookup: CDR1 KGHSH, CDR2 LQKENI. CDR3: CASSPSGTAGNTIYF. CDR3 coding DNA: TGTGCCAGCTCACCAAGTGGGACAGCGGGAAACACCATATATTTT.

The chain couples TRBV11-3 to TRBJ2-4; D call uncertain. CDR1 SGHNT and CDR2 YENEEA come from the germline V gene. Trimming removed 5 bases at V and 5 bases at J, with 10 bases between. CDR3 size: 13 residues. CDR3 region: CASSLRSENIQYF. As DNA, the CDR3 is TGTGCCAGCAGCCTTCGGTCTGAAAACATTCAGTACTTC.

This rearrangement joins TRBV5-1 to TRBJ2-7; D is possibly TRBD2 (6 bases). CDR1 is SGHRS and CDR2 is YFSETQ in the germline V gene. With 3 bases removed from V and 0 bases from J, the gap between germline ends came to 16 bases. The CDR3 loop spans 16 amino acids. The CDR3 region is CASSSFGAGSSYEQYF. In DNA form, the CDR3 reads TGCGCCAGCAGCTCCTTTGGCGCCGGGAGCTCCTACGAGCAGTACTTC. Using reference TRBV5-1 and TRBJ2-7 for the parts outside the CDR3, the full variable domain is KAGVTQTPRYLIKTRGQQVTLSCSPISGHRSVSWYQQTPGQGLQFLFEYFSETQRNKGNFPGRFSGRQFSNSRSEMNVSTLELGDSALYLCASSSFGAGSSYEQYFGPGTRLTVT.

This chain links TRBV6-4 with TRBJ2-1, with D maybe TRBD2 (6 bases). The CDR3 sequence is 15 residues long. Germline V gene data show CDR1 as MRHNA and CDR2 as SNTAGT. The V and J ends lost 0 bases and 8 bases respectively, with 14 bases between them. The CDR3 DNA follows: TGTGCCAGCAGTGACTCTGTGGGAGGTGGCGATGAGCAGTTCTTC. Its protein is CASSDSVGGGDEQFF.

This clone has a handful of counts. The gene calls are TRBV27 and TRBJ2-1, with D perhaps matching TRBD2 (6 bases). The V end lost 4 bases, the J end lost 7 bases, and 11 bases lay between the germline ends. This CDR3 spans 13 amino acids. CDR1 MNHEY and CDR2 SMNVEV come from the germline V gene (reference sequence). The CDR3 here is CASSYRDWNEQFF. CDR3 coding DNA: TGTGCCAGCAGTTACCGGGACTGGAATGAGCAGTTCTTC.

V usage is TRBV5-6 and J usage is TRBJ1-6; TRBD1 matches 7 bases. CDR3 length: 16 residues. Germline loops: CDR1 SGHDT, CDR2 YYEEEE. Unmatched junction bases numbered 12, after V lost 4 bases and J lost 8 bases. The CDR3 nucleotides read TGTGCCAGCAGCCTCCGACAGGGCTTTAGGGATTCACCCCTCCACTTT. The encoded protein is CASSLRQGFRDSPLHF.

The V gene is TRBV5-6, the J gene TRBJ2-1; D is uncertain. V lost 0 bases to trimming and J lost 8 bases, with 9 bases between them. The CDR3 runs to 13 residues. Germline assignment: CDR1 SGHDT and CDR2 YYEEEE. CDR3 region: CASSLVRGDEQFF. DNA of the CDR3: TGTGCCAGCAGCTTGGTCCGAGGCGATGAGCAGTTCTTC.

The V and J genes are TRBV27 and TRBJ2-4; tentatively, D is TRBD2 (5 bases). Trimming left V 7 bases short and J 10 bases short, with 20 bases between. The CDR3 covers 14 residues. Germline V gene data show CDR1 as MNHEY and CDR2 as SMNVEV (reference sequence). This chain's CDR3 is CASTSTGYSGIQYF. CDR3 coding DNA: TGTGCCAGCACCTCTACCGGTTACTCGGGGATTCAGTACTTC.

The CDR3 bases are TGTGCCAGCAGCCCTGGACTCGTGAACACTGAAGCTTTCTTT. It codes for CASSPGLVNTEAFF. The J gene is TRBJ1-1, the V gene TRBV7-9; D remains ambiguous. The V end was cut by 5 bases, the J end by 0 bases, with 10 bases between. The CDR3 runs 14 residues. CDR1 SEHNR and CDR2 FQNEAQ come from the germline V gene (reference sequence).

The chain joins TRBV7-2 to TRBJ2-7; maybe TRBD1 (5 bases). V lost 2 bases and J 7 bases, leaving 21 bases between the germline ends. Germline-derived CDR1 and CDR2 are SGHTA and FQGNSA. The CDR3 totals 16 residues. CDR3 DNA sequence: TGTGCCAGCAGCTTACGGGTGTGGGGCGGAACCGGGGAGCAGTACTTC. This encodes CASSLRVWGGTGEQYF.

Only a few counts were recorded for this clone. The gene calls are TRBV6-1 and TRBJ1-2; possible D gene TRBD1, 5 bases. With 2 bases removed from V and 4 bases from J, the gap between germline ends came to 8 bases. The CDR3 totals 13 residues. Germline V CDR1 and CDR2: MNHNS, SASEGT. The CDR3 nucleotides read TGTGCCAGCAGTGAAAAGGGGATCTATGGCTACACCTTC. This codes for CASSEKGIYGYTF.

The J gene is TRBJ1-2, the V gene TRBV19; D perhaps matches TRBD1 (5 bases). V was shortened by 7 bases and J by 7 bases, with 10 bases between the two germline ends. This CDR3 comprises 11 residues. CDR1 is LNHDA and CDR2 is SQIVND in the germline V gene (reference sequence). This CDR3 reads CASTPGFGYTF. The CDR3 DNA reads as TGTGCCAGTACCCCAGGGTTTGGCTACACCTTC.

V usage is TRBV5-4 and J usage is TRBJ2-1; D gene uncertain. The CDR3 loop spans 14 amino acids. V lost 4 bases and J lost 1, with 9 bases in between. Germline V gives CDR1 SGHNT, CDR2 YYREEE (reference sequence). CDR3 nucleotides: TGTGCCAGCAGCCACGACGGGTCCTACAATGAGCAGTTCTTC. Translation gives CASSHDGSYNEQFF.

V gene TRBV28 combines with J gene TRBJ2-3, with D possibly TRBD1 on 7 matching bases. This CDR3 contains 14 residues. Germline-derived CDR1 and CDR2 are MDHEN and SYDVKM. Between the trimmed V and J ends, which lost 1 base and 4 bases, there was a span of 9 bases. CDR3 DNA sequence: TGTGCCAGCAGTTTATCCAGGGGGGCAGATACGCAGTATTTT. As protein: CASSLSRGADTQYF.

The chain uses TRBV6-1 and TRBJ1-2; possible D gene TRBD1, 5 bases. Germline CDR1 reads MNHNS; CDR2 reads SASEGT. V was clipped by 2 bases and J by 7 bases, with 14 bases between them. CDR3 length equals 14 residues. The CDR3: CASSESQGRSGYTF. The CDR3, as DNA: TGTGCCAGCAGTGAATCTCAGGGTAGAAGTGGCTACACCTTC.

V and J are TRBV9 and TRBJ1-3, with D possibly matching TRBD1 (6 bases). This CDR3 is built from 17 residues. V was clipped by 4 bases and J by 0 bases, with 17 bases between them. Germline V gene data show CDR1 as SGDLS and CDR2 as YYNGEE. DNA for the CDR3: TGTGCCAGCAGCTCCCGGACAGTGACCTACTCTGGAAACACCATATATTTT. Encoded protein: CASSSRTVTYSGNTIYF.

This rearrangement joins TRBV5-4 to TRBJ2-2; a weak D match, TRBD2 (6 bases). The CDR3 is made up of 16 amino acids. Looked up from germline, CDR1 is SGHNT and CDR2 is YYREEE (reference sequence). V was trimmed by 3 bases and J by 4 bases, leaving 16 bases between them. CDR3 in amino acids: CASSSGLTGVTGELFF. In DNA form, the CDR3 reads TGTGCCAGCAGCTCTGGACTAACGGGAGTCACCGGGGAGCTGTTTTTT.

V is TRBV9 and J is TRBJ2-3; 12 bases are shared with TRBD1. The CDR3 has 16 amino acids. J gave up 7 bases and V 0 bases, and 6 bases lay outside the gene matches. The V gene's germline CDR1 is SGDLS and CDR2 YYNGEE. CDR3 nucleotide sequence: TGTGCCAGCAGCGTAGGGCCGGGACAGGGGGCGAATACGCAGTATTTT. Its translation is CASSVGPGQGANTQYF.

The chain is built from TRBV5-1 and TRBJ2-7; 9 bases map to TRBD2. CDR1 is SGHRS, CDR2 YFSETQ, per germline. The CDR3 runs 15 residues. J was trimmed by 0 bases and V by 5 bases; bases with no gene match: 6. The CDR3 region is CASSIISGSSYEQYF. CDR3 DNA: TGCGCCAGCAGTATCATTAGCGGGAGCTCCTACGAGCAGTACTTC.

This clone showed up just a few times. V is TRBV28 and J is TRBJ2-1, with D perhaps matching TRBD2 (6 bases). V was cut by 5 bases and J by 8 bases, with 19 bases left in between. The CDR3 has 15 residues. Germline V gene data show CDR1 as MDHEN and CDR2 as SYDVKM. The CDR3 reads CASSLPGLSSDEQFF. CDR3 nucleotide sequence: TGTGCCAGCAGTCTTCCGGGACTCAGTTCGGATGAGCAGTTCTTC.

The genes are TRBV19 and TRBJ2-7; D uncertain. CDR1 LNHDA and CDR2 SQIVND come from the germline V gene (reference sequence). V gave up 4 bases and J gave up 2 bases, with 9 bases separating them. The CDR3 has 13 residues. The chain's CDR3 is CASSTLTAYEQYF. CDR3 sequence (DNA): TGTGCCAGTAGTACCCTCACAGCCTACGAGCAGTACTTC.

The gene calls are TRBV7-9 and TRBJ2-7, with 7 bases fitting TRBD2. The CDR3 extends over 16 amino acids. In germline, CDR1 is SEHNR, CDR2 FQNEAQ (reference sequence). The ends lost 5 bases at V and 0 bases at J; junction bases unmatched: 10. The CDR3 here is CASSLEAGPSSYEQYF. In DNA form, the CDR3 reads TGTGCCAGCAGCCTTGAAGCGGGGCCGAGCTCCTACGAGCAGTACTTC.

CDR3 region: CASSLLVMNTEAFF. The DNA for the CDR3 is TGTGCCAGCAGCTTATTAGTTATGAACACTGAAGCTTTCTTT. The chain uses TRBV7-9 and TRBJ1-1, with D unresolved. CDR3 length: 14 residues. Germline CDR1 SEHNR, CDR2 FQNEAQ (reference sequence). V was clipped by 2 bases and J by 0 bases, with 7 bases between them.

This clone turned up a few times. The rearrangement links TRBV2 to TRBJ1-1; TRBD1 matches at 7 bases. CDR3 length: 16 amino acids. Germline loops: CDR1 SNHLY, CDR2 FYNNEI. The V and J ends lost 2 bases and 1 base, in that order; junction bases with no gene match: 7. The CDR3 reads CASSEPPWTGNTEAFF. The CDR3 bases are TGTGCCAGCAGTGAACCGCCTTGGACAGGGAACACTGAAGCTTTCTTT.

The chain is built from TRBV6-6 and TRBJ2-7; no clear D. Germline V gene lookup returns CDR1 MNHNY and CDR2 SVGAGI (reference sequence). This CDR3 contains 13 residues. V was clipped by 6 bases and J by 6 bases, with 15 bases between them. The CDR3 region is CASSPNQHREQYF. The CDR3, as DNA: TGTGCCAGCAGCCCCAACCAACATCGCGAGCAGTACTTC.

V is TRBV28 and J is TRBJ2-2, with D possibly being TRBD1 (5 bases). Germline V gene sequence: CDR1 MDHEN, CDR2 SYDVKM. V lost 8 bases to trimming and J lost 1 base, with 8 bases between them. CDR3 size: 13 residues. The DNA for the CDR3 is TGTGCCAGCGGAGACAGGAACACCGGGGAGCTGTTTTTT. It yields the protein CASGDRNTGELFF.

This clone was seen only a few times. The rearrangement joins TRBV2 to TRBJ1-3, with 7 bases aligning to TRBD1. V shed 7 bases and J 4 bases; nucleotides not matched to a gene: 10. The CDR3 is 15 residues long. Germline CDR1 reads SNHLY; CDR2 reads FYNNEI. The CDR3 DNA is TGTGCCAGCATTCGCTCCGGGACAGAGGGAAACACCATATATTTT. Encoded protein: CASIRSGTEGNTIYF.

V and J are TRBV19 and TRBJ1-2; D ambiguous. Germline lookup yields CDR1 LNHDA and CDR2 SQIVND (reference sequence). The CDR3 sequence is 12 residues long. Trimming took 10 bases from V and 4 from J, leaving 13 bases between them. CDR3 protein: CATPTAGYGYTF. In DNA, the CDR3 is TGTGCCACCCCAACAGCAGGCTATGGCTACACCTTC.

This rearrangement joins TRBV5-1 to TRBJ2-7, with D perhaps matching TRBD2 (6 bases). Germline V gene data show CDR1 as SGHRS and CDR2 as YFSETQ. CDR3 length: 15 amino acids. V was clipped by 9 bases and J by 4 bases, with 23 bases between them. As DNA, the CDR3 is TGCGCCACTAAAACGGGCGGGGACCCAACTTACGAGCAGTACTTC. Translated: CATKTGGDPTYEQYF.